The clone carrying this T cell receptor beta chain came up a few times. Its cognate antigen is unknown. The source of the sample is a study of vaccination and CD4 T cells after COVID-19. Sequenced with the Oncomine TCR Beta short-read assay was DNA taken from cultured CD4+ T cells. One entry per CDR3 protein, called by TCRdb with MiXCR from the PCR reads. The data contain 23,000 or so distinct CDR3 sequences, about 40% of them singletons. Time point given: late sampling 161 to 241 days after vaccination in a few convalescent patients. Documented treatment: approximately 9-day PBMC culture with coronavirus spike peptide pools or control peptides (ViraFEST assay). Trimming took 5 bases from V and 7 from J; bases not matched to a gene: 6. Germline loops: CDR1 MGHDK, CDR2 SYGVNS. This CDR3 is 13 amino acids long.

Sequenced material: CD4+ T cells from blood, cultured in vitro, taken about 7 months after SARS-CoV-2 vaccination. The sequence came from a human donor who had recovered from COVID-19. V and J are TRBV25-1 and TRBJ1-2; 8 nucleotides agree with TRBD1. Here the CDR3 reads CASSQGARGGYTF. In nucleotides, the CDR3 is TGTGCCAGCAGTCAGGGGGCGCGAGGTGGCTACACCTTC.